These T cell receptor beta chains were read from a single sample in a study of T cell changes during pregnancy in multiple sclerosis. Assay used: immunoSEQ multiplex PCR; TCRdb lists only in-frame clones, some missing. The sample carries 29,000 or so clones, 89% recorded once. Here the sequenced sample was CD8+ T cells from peripheral blood mononuclear cells, taken in the second trimester of pregnancy. The receptors stem from a female donor with multiple sclerosis, enrolled in a pregnancy study. The CDR3 runs from the conserved cysteine through the conserved F or W. A D gene is named only where the DNA matches it firmly. Clone size is given for some rows only: seen once, a few or many times, or a class if the clone is expanded.

TRBV25-1,TRBJ2-1,once,NA,TGTGCCAGCAGGGGGACTGCCGAGGTTGTCGGTGAGCAGTTCTTC,CASRGTAEVVGEQFF
TRBV6-5,TRBJ2-5,NA,TRBD2,TGTGCCAGCAGTTACGGAGCGGGGCCTCAAGAGACCCAGTACTTC,CASSYGAGPQETQYF
TRBV27,TRBJ1-5,NA,TRBD1,TGTGCCAGCAGTTTCCTCCCCCCAGGGGGTCAGCCCCAGCATTTT,CASSFLPPGGQPQHF
TRBV9,TRBJ1-6,once,NA,TGTGCCAGCAGCGGCGGCATTGGGGGGGGAAATTCACCCCTCCACTTT,CASSGGIGGGNSPLHF
TRBV9,TRBJ1-2,NA,NA,TGTGCCAGCAGCGGGGGCAGGGATGGGTACTATGGCTACACCTTC,CASSGGRDGYYGYTF
TRBV7-8,TRBJ2-7,once,NA,TGTGCCAGCAGCTTAGACTCAGGCTCCTACGAGCAGTACTTC,CASSLDSGSYEQYF
TRBV7-3,TRBJ2-6,NA,TRBD1,TGTGCCAGCACCGTCGGCCCGGGACAGGGGGCTGGGGCCAACGTCCTGACTTTC,CASTVGPGQGAGANVLTF
TRBV19,TRBJ1-1,NA,TRBD1,TGTGCCAGTAGTCGGGACAGCGTCTCTATGGCTTTCTTT,CASSRDSVSMAFF
TRBV10-3,TRBJ2-7,NA,NA,TGTGCCATCAGTGAGTCGCGTCTCTACGAGCAGTACTTC,CAISESRLYEQYF
TRBV4-3,TRBJ1-1,NA,NA,TGCGCCAGCAGCCAAGATACAGGGAAGAACACTGAAGCTTTCTTT,CASSQDTGKNTEAFF
TRBV7-3,TRBJ2-2,NA,NA,TGTGCCAGCAGGGGGCCTGCTACCGGGGAGCTGTTTTTT,CASRGPATGELFF
TRBV4-3,TRBJ1-6,NA,TRBD1,TGCGCCAGCAGCCATGGACAGGGCCTTTTCTCACCCCTCCACTTT,CASSHGQGLFSPLHF
TRBV10-3,TRBJ2-3,NA,NA,TGTGCCATCAGTGAGGGGTCGGCAGGGAATTGGAATACGCAGTATTTT,CAISEGSAGNWNTQYF
TRBV13,TRBJ2-7,NA,NA,TGTGCCAGCAGCCCTCCCGGTACCTACGAGCAGTACTTC,CASSPPGTYEQYF
TRBV6-1,TRBJ2-1,few,TRBD2,TGTGCCAGCAGAAGACGGCCTAGCGGGGGCAATGAGCAGTTCTTC,CASRRRPSGGNEQFF
TRBV7-9,TRBJ1-2,NA,TRBD1,TGTGCCAGCAGCCCGGGACAGGGTTTGGTTGGCTACACCTTC,CASSPGQGLVGYTF
TRBV11-2,TRBJ1-1,NA,NA,TGTGCCAGCAGCCCCGGGGGGGGTTGGATGAACACTGAAGCTTTCTTT,CASSPGGGWMNTEAFF
TRBV27,TRBJ2-7,NA,NA,TGTGCCAGCAGTTTATCGCCGGGGGGCGGGTTGGGGGAGCAGTACTTC,CASSLSPGGGLGEQYF